This entry lists 20 T cell receptor beta chains sequenced from one sample in a study of blood T cell repertoires in COVID-19. Measured with immunoSEQ multiplex PCR; TCRdb has only the in-frame clones, and not every one. The sample contains 29,000 or so clones, 70% to 90% of which appear only once. Sequencing was performed on peripheral blood. These receptors were obtained from a human donor in a cohort sampled during active COVID-19. The donor label of this sample is uncertain.

The V and J genes are TRBV5-1 and TRBJ2-6, with TRBD1 identical over 8 bases. CDR3 length: 17 amino acids. Germline CDR1 and CDR2: SGHRS and YFSETQ. Trimming at V came to 8 bases and at J to 0 bases, leaving 10 bases not matched to a gene. The CDR3, as DNA: TGCGCCAGTACCAGACAGGGGTGGGGCTCTGGGGCCAACGTCCTGACTTTC. Translated: CASTRQGWGSGANVLTF.

The V call is TRBV19, the J call TRBJ2-1; no reliable D call. In germline, CDR1 is LNHDA, CDR2 SQIVND (reference sequence). The V end lost 2 bases, the J end lost 4 bases, and 9 bases lay between the germline ends. CDR3 length: 14 amino acids. Written as DNA, the CDR3 is TGTGCCAGTAGTATACGAATCGGTTACAATGAGCAGTTCTTC. This codes for CASSIRIGYNEQFF.

This clone showed up just once. The V and J genes are TRBV14 and TRBJ2-4, with D possibly being TRBD2 (6 bases). Trimming cost V 6 bases and J 0 bases, with 18 bases left between them. CDR1 and CDR2 (germline): SGHDN, FVKESK. CDR3 size: 17 residues. The CDR3 spells CASSRTMSTVAKNIQYF. CDR3 sequence (DNA): TGTGCCAGCAGTCGGACTATGTCAACCGTAGCCAAAAACATTCAGTACTTC.

The chain recombines TRBV5-4 with TRBJ2-2; tentatively, D is TRBD2 (6 bases). Germline CDR1 SGHNT, CDR2 YYREEE (reference sequence). This CDR3 has 14 residues. V was shortened by 4 bases and J by 5 bases, with 12 bases between the two germline ends. The CDR3 reads CASSPGGQTGELFF. The CDR3 DNA is TGTGCCAGCAGCCCCGGGGGTCAAACCGGGGAGCTGTTTTTT.

The chain uses TRBV21-1 and TRBJ2-5; the D call TRBD1 from the table was never checked on the DNA. TRBV21-1 is an annotated pseudogene. This CDR3 spans 20 amino acids. CDR3 residues: CASSKRPGQGRVAGQETQYF. Written as DNA, the CDR3 is TGTGCCAGCAGCAAGCGCCCGGGACAGGGTCGGGTAGCGGGCCAAGAGACCCAGTACTTC.

V usage is TRBV13 and J usage is TRBJ2-7; D is possibly TRBD1 (6 bases). CDR3 size: 13 residues. The V end lost 5 bases, the J end lost 3 bases, and 11 bases lay between the germline ends. Germline V gene lookup returns CDR1 PRHDT and CDR2 FYEKMQ (reference sequence). This CDR3 reads CASSQDSRYEQYF. The DNA for the CDR3 is TGTGCCAGCAGCCAGGACAGCCGCTACGAGCAGTACTTC. Complete variable domain (other parts from reference TRBV13 and TRBJ2-7): AAGVIQSPRHLIKEKRETATLKCYPIPRHDTVYWYQQGPGQDPQFLISFYEKMQSDKGSIPDRFSAQQFSDYHSELNMSSLELGDSALYFCASSQDSRYEQYFGPGTRLTVT.

The V and J genes are TRBV6-1 and TRBJ1-4, with D unresolved. V dropped 2 bases and J dropped 2 bases, with 18 bases sitting between them. The CDR3 has 18 residues. Germline-derived CDR1 and CDR2 are MNHNS and SASEGT. CDR3 DNA: TGTGCCAGCAGTGAAATCCTCCTAGTTAGTGGGACTAATGAAAAACTGTTTTTT. Its translation: CASSEILLVSGTNEKLFF.

The rearrangement joins TRBV19 to TRBJ2-2; 11 bases match TRBD2. The CDR3 extends over 18 amino acids. V lost 8 bases and J lost 2; bases outside the gene matches: 13. CDR1 and CDR2 from the germline V gene are LNHDA and SQIVND (reference sequence). The CDR3 reads CASDGTSGGGENTGELFF. DNA of the CDR3: TGTGCCAGTGACGGGACTAGCGGCGGAGGGGAAAACACCGGGGAGCTGTTTTTT.

The gene calls are TRBV5-1 and TRBJ1-5; the D gene is possibly TRBD1 (5 bases). The V gene lost 3 bases and the J gene lost 3 bases, with 19 bases spanning the gap. This CDR3 is 17 amino acids long. The germline CDR1 and CDR2 sequences are SGHRS and YFSETQ. The CDR3 nucleotides are TGCGCCAGCAGCTCACAACCCGTTACGGGGGACAATCAGCCCCAGCATTTT. This translates into CASSSQPVTGDNQPQHF.

J is TRBJ2-5 and V is TRBV5-1; the match to TRBD2 covers 14 bases. In germline, CDR1 is SGHRS, CDR2 YFSETQ. V was pared by 3 bases and J by 2 bases, with 6 bases of the junction left unmatched. The CDR3 has 17 residues. This chain's CDR3 is CASSSGTSGSGQETQYF. The CDR3 DNA sequence: TGCGCCAGCAGCTCCGGGACTAGCGGGAGCGGGCAAGAGACCCAGTACTTC.

The gene calls are TRBV5-4 and TRBJ2-5, with D maybe TRBD2 (6 bases). The CDR3 is 14 amino acids. CDR1 is SGHNT and CDR2 is YYREEE in the germline V gene (reference sequence). Trimming shortened V by 0 bases and J by 5 bases, and 11 bases separated the two germline ends. The CDR3 nucleotides read TGTGCCAGCAGCTTGGTGGCTAGCGCCGAGACCCAGTACTTC. Residues: CASSLVASAETQYF. Combining the CDR3 with reference TRBV5-4 and TRBJ2-5 gives the whole variable domain ETGVTQSPTHLIKTRGQQVTLRCSSQSGHNTVSWYQQALGQGPQFIFQYYREEENGRGNFPPRFSGLQFPNYSSELNVNALELDDSALYLCASSLVASAETQYFGPGTRLLVL.

The chain carries TRBV10-3 and TRBJ2-7, with D tentatively TRBD1 (5 bases). Germline CDR1 is ENHRY and CDR2 is SYGVKD. This CDR3 is 15 amino acids long. Trimming cost V 0 bases and J 4 bases, with 13 bases left between them. The CDR3 nucleotides read TGTGCCATCAGTGAGTCCCCCCAGGGTTTATACGAGCAGTACTTC. Translating it yields CAISESPQGLYEQYF.

The CDR3 sequence is CASSATSGSSAEQYF. The CDR3 DNA reads TGTGCCAGTAGTGCGACTAGCGGGAGTTCTGCCGAGCAGTACTTC. The chain uses TRBV19 and TRBJ2-7; 12 bases map to TRBD2. The trim removed 5 bases at V and 6 bases at J, leaving 8 bases unmatched. Per the germline V gene, CDR1 is LNHDA and CDR2 is SQIVND (reference sequence). The CDR3 is made up of 15 amino acids. Full variable domain (rest looked up from reference TRBV19 and TRBJ2-7): DGGITQSPKYLFRKEGQNVTLSCEQNLNHDAMYWYRQDPGQGLRLIYYSQIVNDFQKGDIAEGYSVSREKKESFPLTVTSAQKNPTAFYLCASSATSGSSAEQYFGPGTRLTVT.

This chain connects TRBV10-1 to TRBJ1-2; D is possibly TRBD1 (5 bases). Germline loops: CDR1 WNHNN, CDR2 SYGVQD (reference sequence). This CDR3 comprises 13 residues. Trimming removed 6 bases from V and 4 bases from J, with 12 bases in between. The CDR3, as DNA: TGCGCCAGCAGCTTCCAGGGAACCTATGGCTACACCTTC. The encoded protein is CASSFQGTYGYTF.

This chain joins TRBV7-2 and TRBJ2-1; 12 bases map to TRBD2. Germline V lookup: CDR1 SGHTA, CDR2 FQGNSA. There are 15 residues in the CDR3. With 6 bases clipped from V and 9 bases from J, the junction kept 9 bases outside the gene matches. CDR3 nucleotides: TGTGCCAGCAGGCCCAGACTAGCGGGAGCTGTTGAGCAGTTCTTC. This sequence encodes CASRPRLAGAVEQFF.

The CDR3 nucleotides read TGTGCCAGTAGTCCACGGACTAGCGGGAGGAACTACAATGAGCAGTTCTTC. Protein: CASSPRTSGRNYNEQFF. The chain joins TRBV19 to TRBJ2-1; 14 bases are a match to TRBD2. The V gene's germline CDR1 is LNHDA and CDR2 SQIVND (reference sequence). Trimming at V came to 5 bases and at J to 3 bases, leaving 6 bases not matched to a gene. There are 17 residues in the CDR3.

The CDR3 region is CASSRNRGRNTGELFF. The DNA of the CDR3 is TGTGCCAGCAGCCGTAACAGGGGCCGAAACACCGGGGAGCTGTTTTTT. V is TRBV28 and J is TRBJ2-2; 7 bases map to TRBD1. The CDR3 is made up of 16 amino acids. The J segment lost 2 bases and the V segment lost 6 bases, leaving 9 bases of the junction unmatched. The germline CDR1 and CDR2 sequences are MDHEN and SYDVKM.

The chain combines TRBV30 with TRBJ2-5; TRBD2 is a possible D gene (6 bases). V lost 0 bases to trimming and J lost 1 base, with 9 bases between them. Germline CDR1 reads GTSNPN; CDR2 reads SVGIG (reference sequence). This CDR3 comprises 14 residues. The CDR3: CAWSVGGAQETQYF. As DNA, the CDR3 is TGTGCCTGGAGTGTGGGGGGAGCCCAAGAGACCCAGTACTTC.

This chain connects TRBV2 to TRBJ2-3; possibly TRBD1 for D (5 bases). The germline V gene encodes CDR1 SNHLY and CDR2 FYNNEI. The V end was cut by 2 bases, the J end by 7 bases, with 7 bases between. The CDR3 has 12 amino acids. CDR3 loop: CASSERGNTQYF. CDR3 DNA sequence: TGTGCCAGCAGTGAAAGGGGAAATACGCAGTATTTT.

The rearrangement links TRBV20-1 to TRBJ2-7, with TRBD2 matching 9 bases. The CDR3 extends over 17 amino acids. Per germline, CDR1 DFQATT and CDR2 SNEGSKA (reference sequence). V gave up 3 bases and J gave up 3 bases; unmatched junction bases: 15. The CDR3 reads CSASSSPGLALNYEQYF. CDR3 coding DNA: TGCAGTGCTAGTTCATCCCCAGGACTAGCGCTCAACTACGAGCAGTACTTC.